This T cell receptor beta chain came from a study of control samples from healthy donors and cancer patients. The CDR3 sequence is 15 residues long. Losses at the gene ends were 11 bases for V and 5 bases for J; bases not matched to a gene: 15. Germline CDR1 reads MNHEY; CDR2 reads SVGAGI. Data came from immunoSEQ multiplex PCR; TCRdb stores just in-frame clones and leaves some out. Of under 130,000 clones listed, roughly 89% are singletons. The source of this sequence is a man aged 55 to 70 with lung cancer. The sample comprised PBMCs. The rearrangement uses TRBV6-5 and TRBJ1-1; 9 nucleotides agree with TRBD1. In DNA form, the CDR3 reads TGTGCCGTTACACCGGGACAGGGAGTGGTGACTGAAGCTTTCTTT. Its protein is CAVTPGQGVVTEAFF.